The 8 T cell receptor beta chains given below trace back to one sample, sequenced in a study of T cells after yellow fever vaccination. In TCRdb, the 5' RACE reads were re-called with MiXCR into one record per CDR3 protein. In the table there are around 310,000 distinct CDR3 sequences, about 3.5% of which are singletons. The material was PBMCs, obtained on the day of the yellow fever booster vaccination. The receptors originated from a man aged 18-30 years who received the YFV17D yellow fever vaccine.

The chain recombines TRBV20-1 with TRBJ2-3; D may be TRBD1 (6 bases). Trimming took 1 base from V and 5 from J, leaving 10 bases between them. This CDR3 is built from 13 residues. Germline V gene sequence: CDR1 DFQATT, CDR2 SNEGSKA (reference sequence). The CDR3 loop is CSARGGGRDTQYF. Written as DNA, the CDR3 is TGCAGTGCTAGAGGAGGGGGAAGAGATACGCAGTATTTT.

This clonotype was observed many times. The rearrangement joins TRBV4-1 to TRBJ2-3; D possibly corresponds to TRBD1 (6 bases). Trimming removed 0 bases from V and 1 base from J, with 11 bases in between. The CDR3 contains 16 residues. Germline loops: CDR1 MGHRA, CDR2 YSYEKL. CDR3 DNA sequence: TGCGCCAGCAGCCAAGATCGGAACAGGGGCACAGATACGCAGTATTTT. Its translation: CASSQDRNRGTDTQYF.

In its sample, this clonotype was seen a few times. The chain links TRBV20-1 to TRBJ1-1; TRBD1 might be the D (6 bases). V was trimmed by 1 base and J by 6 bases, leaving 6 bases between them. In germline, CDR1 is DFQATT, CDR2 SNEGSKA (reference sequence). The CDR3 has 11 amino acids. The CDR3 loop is CSARGTAEAFF. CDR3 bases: TGCAGTGCTAGAGGGACAGCTGAAGCTTTCTTT.

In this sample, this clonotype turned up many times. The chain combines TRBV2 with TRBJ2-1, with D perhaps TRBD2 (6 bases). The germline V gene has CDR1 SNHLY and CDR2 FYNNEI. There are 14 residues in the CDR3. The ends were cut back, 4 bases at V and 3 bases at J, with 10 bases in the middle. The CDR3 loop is CASSAGELYNEQFF. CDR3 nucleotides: TGTGCCAGCAGTGCGGGGGAGCTCTACAATGAGCAGTTCTTC.

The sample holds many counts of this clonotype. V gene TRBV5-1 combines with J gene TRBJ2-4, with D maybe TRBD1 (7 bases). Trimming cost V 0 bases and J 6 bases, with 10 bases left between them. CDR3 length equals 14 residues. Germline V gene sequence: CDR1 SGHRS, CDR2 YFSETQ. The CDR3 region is CASSLGQGGNIQYF. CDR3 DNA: TGCGCCAGCAGCTTGGGCCAGGGGGGAAACATTCAGTACTTC.

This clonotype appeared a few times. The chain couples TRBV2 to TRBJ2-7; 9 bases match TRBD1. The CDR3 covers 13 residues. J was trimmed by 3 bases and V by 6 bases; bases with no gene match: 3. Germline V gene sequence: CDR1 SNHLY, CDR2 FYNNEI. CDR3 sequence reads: CASRPTGGYEQYV. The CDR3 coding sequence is TGTGCCAGCAGGCCGACAGGGGGCTACGAGCAGTACGTC.

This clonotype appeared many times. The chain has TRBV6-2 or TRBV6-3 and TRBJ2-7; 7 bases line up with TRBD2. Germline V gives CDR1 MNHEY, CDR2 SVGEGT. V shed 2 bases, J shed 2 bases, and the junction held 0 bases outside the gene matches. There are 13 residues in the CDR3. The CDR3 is CASSYGLAYEQYV. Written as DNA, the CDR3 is TGTGCCAGCAGTTACGGACTAGCCTACGAGCAGTACGTC.

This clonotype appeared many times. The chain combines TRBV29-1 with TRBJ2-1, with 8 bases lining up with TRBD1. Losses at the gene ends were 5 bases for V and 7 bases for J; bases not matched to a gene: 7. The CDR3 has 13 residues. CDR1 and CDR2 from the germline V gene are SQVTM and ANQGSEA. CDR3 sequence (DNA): TGCAGCGTTACCCGGACAGGGAGGAATGAGCAGTTCTTC. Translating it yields CSVTRTGRNEQFF.